These 30 T cell receptor beta chains were all obtained from the same sample, sequenced in a study of T-cell reconstitution after alpha-beta-depleted transplantation in children. Unique molecular identifiers were incorporated during preparation of the TCRbeta library. Each CDR3 protein gets one entry after TCRdb re-called the PCR reads with MiXCR. The sample has around 450,000 distinct CDR3 sequences; approximately 10% are singletons. Specimen: PBMCs, collected before TCRalphabeta/CD19-depleted stem cell transplant. All receptors derive from a child aged 2 to 15 with inherited bone marrow failure, due to receive a stem cell transplant.

This clonotype was counted between two and nine times. As DNA, the CDR3 is TGTGCCAGCAGCTTAGCCCAACCGGGACAGGGCTACAATGAGCAGTTCTTC. It is translated as CASSLAQPGQGYNEQFF. The genes are TRBV7-6 and TRBJ2-1; 9 nucleotides line up with TRBD1. CDR1 and CDR2 from the germline V gene are SGHVS and FNYEAQ. The CDR3 totals 17 residues. V was pared by 0 bases and J by 3 bases, with 6 bases of the junction left unmatched.

This clonotype was observed a few times. V is TRBV3-1 and J is TRBJ2-2; D gene unclear. This CDR3 spans 15 amino acids. Deletions cut 0 bases from V and 3 bases from J, with 8 bases between. The germline V gene has CDR1 LGHDT and CDR2 YNNKEL (reference sequence). CDR3 DNA: TGTGCCAGCAGCCAAGAGGGCCAGTACACCGGGGAGCTGTTTTTT. It translates to CASSQEGQYTGELFF.

The table lists this clonotype with many counts. The chain links TRBV11-2 to TRBJ2-1; weak D call: TRBD1 (5 bases). The V end lost 4 bases, the J end lost 3 bases, and 10 bases lay between the germline ends. The CDR3 contains 14 residues. Looked up from germline, CDR1 is SGHAT and CDR2 is FQNNGV. The CDR3 spells CASSSSQGYNEQFF. CDR3 nucleotide sequence: TGTGCCAGCAGCTCCAGCCAGGGCTACAATGAGCAGTTCTTC.

This clonotype has just a few counts. The chain's CDR3 is CASSQSPGGEYEQYF. CDR3 nucleotide sequence: TGCGCCAGCAGCCAGAGCCCGGGAGGGGAATACGAGCAGTACTTC. The chain links TRBV4-3 to TRBJ2-7; TRBD2 matches 8 bases. Germline V gene data show CDR1 as LGHNA and CDR2 as YSLEER. The CDR3 sequence is 15 residues long. The J segment lost 4 bases and the V segment lost 3 bases, leaving 8 bases of the junction unmatched.

This clonotype was seen ten or more times. The chain carries TRBV4-3 and TRBJ2-1; 7 nucleotides agree with TRBD1. With 5 bases clipped from V and 7 bases from J, the junction kept 8 bases outside the gene matches. The CDR3 is 14 amino acids. The germline V gene has CDR1 LGHNA and CDR2 YSLEER. The CDR3 nucleotides read TGCGCCAGCAGCAGAGACAGGGCCGAAAATGAGCAGTTCTTC. This gives the protein CASSRDRAENEQFF.

This clonotype was counted ten times or more. The CDR3, as DNA: TGTGCCAGCTCCGGGGTCCCGGGGACCCAGTACTTC. This encodes CASSGVPGTQYF. The rearrangement links TRBV18 to TRBJ2-5, with D perhaps TRBD2 (5 bases). The CDR3 spans 12 residues. V was clipped by 6 bases and J by 7 bases, with 12 bases between them. Germline CDR1 KGHSH, CDR2 LQKENI.

In DNA form, the CDR3 reads TGTGCCGCCCGCGCAGGGGACGGCACAGATACGCAGTATTTT. Protein product: CAARAGDGTDTQYF. The gene calls are TRBV15 and TRBJ2-3; tentative D call: TRBD1 (6 bases). The CDR3 loop spans 14 amino acids. V gave up 11 bases and J gave up 1 base, with 16 bases separating them. The germline gives CDR1 LNHNV, CDR2 YYDKDF (reference sequence).

In this sample, this clonotype turned up many times. At one of its ends the junction is not consistent with the germline gene, which may arise from a read error. The rearrangement uses TRBV7-2 and TRBJ2-5; maybe TRBD2 (6 bases). The CDR3 sequence is 14 residues long. In germline, CDR1 is SGHTA, CDR2 FQGNSA. The DNA of the CDR3 is TGTGCCAGCAGCATAGCGGTAGGCCAAGAGACCCAGTACTTC. It encodes CASSIAVGQETQYF.

At least ten counts were recorded for this clonotype. This sequence joins TRBV4-3 and TRBJ2-1; D is unresolved. CDR1 is LGHNA, CDR2 YSLEER, per germline. This CDR3 comprises 19 residues. V lost 1 base and J lost 2, with 21 bases in between. This chain's CDR3 is CASSQARSVAPTPYNEQFF. CDR3 DNA: TGCGCCAGCAGCCAAGCCCGGTCAGTGGCCCCAACACCCTACAATGAGCAGTTCTTC.

Many counts were recorded for this clonotype. The rearrangement uses TRBV12-3 or TRBV12-4 and TRBJ1-3; no clear D. The CDR3 spans 15 residues. V was shortened by 1 base and J by 4 bases, with 11 bases between the two germline ends. CDR3 DNA: TGTGCCAGCAGTTTAGTCATCCCAGAGGGAAACACCATATATTTT. It encodes CASSLVIPEGNTIYF.

This clonotype occurred many times. This rearrangement joins TRBV6-5 to TRBJ2-7, with 14 bases fitting TRBD2. Germline CDR1 reads MNHEY; CDR2 reads SVGAGI. This CDR3 contains 18 residues. With 6 bases clipped from V and 0 bases from J, the junction kept 10 bases outside the gene matches. CDR3 sequence reads: CASSPGLAGGPVSYEQYF. In DNA form, the CDR3 reads TGTGCCAGCAGCCCCGGACTAGCGGGAGGCCCGGTCTCCTACGAGCAGTACTTC.

This clonotype was counted ten times or more. This rearrangement joins TRBV11-2 to TRBJ2-1; 7 nucleotides agree with TRBD2. CDR1 and CDR2 (germline): SGHAT, FQNNGV. This CDR3 has 18 amino acids. Trimming cost V 0 bases and J 5 bases; bases outside gene matches: 13. Here the CDR3 DNA reads TGTGCCAGCAGCTTAGATCCCACGCTAGCGGTCGGGAACAATGAGCAGTTCTTC. Residues: CASSLDPTLAVGNNEQFF. The full variable domain, rest sourced from reference TRBV11-2 and TRBJ2-1, is EAGVAQSPRYKIIEKRQSVAFWCNPISGHATLYWYQQILGQGPKLLIQFQNNGVVDDSQLPKDRFSAERLKGVDSTLKIQPAKLEDSAVYLCASSLDPTLAVGNNEQFFGPGTRLTVL.

This clonotype has more than one count but fewer than ten. The chain couples TRBV20-1 to TRBJ2-3, with 7 bases aligning to TRBD2. The CDR3 length is 16 residues. The J segment lost 5 bases and the V segment lost 0 bases, leaving 11 bases of the junction unmatched. In germline, CDR1 is DFQATT, CDR2 SNEGSKA (reference sequence). The DNA of the CDR3 is TGCAGTGCTAGAGACCCCAGTGGCGGGAGAAAAGATACGCAGTATTTT. This codes for CSARDPSGGRKDTQYF.

This clonotype was observed at least ten times. J is TRBJ2-1 and V is TRBV20-1; TRBD2 matches 7 bases. The length of the CDR3 is 15 residues. Trimming took 5 bases from V and 0 from J; bases not matched to a gene: 7. Germline-derived CDR1 and CDR2 are DFQATT and SNEGSKA (reference sequence). In DNA, the CDR3 is TGCAGTGCTGGGAGGGCTGGTAGCTCCTACAATGAGCAGTTCTTC. It translates to CSAGRAGSSYNEQFF.

The sample holds many counts of this clonotype. The chain employs TRBV27 and TRBJ2-1, with D perhaps matching TRBD2 (6 bases). CDR3 length: 15 residues. V dropped 5 bases and J dropped 7 bases, with 18 bases sitting between them. Germline assignment: CDR1 MNHEY and CDR2 SMNVEV (reference sequence). The CDR3 loop is CASSPLMGAGNEQFF. The CDR3 nucleotides are TGTGCCAGCAGTCCTCTGATGGGAGCGGGTAATGAGCAGTTCTTC.

Details on this clonotype: One base away lies a much larger clone, so this may be a sequencing read error. The chain recombines TRBV20-1 with TRBJ2-1, with TRBD2 identical over 11 bases. Trimming at V came to 2 bases and at J to 4 bases, leaving 7 bases not matched to a gene. Germline-derived CDR1 and CDR2 are DFQATT and SNEGSKA (reference sequence). The length of the CDR3 is 16 residues. CDR3 nucleotides: TGCAGTGCTAGAAAAATAGCGGGAGGGCGTTACAATGAGCAGTTCTTC. Its translation: CSARKIAGGRYNEQFF.

There are many counts of this clonotype. The chain links TRBV4-3 to TRBJ1-1; maybe TRBD1 (6 bases). The CDR3 runs 15 residues. V was trimmed by 4 bases and J by 3 bases, leaving 15 bases between them. Looked up from germline, CDR1 is LGHNA and CDR2 is YSLEER. CDR3 residues: CASSPGQGRDTEAFF. CDR3 nucleotides: TGCGCCAGCAGCCCCGGGCAGGGGCGGGACACTGAAGCTTTCTTT.

This clonotype was counted at least ten times. The rearrangement links TRBV29-1 to TRBJ1-3; D remains unclear. Germline V lookup: CDR1 SQVTM, CDR2 ANQGSEA. Trimming left V 1 base short and J 0 bases short, with 7 bases between. This CDR3 comprises 14 residues. In nucleotides, the CDR3 is TGCAGCGTTGAAGGTTACAGCTCTGGAAACACCATATATTTT. It is translated as CSVEGYSSGNTIYF.

The table lists this clonotype with many counts. V and J are TRBV23-1 and TRBJ1-4, with a possible D match to TRBD1 (6 bases). TRBV23-1 has ORF status, its function being uncertain. V was shortened by 4 bases and J by 8 bases, with 14 bases between the two germline ends. The CDR3 consists of 14 residues. The CDR3 here is CASSPPSGGEKLFF. In DNA, the CDR3 is TGCGCCAGCAGTCCCCCCTCGGGGGGCGAAAAACTGTTTTTT.

At least ten counts were recorded for this clonotype. The chain recombines TRBV20-1 with TRBJ1-5; D might be TRBD1 (5 bases). Trimming pared 6 bases from V and 2 bases from J, leaving 14 bases between. Germline V gene lookup returns CDR1 DFQATT and CDR2 SNEGSKA (reference sequence). CDR3 length: 14 amino acids. The CDR3 region has the DNA TGCAGTGCCATGTCGCGCAGGGGCAATCAGCCCCAGCATTTT. This encodes CSAMSRRGNQPQHF.

This clonotype was observed at least ten times. The rearrangement joins TRBV20-1 to TRBJ2-1; D may be TRBD1 (6 bases). V was shortened by 5 bases and J by 6 bases, with 14 bases between the two germline ends. The length of the CDR3 is 13 residues. Germline loops: CDR1 DFQATT, CDR2 SNEGSKA (reference sequence). The CDR3 region is CSASGQPGNEQFF. CDR3 nucleotide sequence: TGCAGTGCTTCCGGACAGCCAGGCAATGAGCAGTTCTTC.

This clonotype occurred a few times. The chain links TRBV25-1 to TRBJ2-2, with D maybe TRBD2 (7 bases). CDR1 and CDR2 (germline): MGHDK, SYGVNS. The CDR3 has 15 residues. V lost 9 bases and J 0 bases, leaving 14 bases between the germline ends. The CDR3 region has the DNA TGTGCCAGGGGAGGGGGAACGTCGAACACCGGGGAGCTGTTTTTT. Protein sequence: CARGGGTSNTGELFF.

At least ten counts were recorded for this clonotype. The chain recombines TRBV7-8 with TRBJ2-5; 8 nucleotides agree with TRBD1. The CDR3 loop spans 15 amino acids. V gave up 5 bases and J gave up 5 bases; unmatched junction bases: 10. The germline gives CDR1 SGHVS, CDR2 FQNEAQ. The DNA of the CDR3 is TGTGCCAGCAGCCACACGGACAGGGCGGAGGAGACCCAGTACTTC. Translation: CASSHTDRAEETQYF. The entire variable domain, with the rest obtained from reference TRBV7-8 and TRBJ2-5, is as follows: GAGVSQSPRYKVAKRGQDVALRCDPISGHVSLFWYQQALGQGPEFLTYFQNEAQLDKSGLPSDRFFAERPEGSVSTLKIQRTQQEDSAVYLCASSHTDRAEETQYFGPGTRLLVL.

This clonotype was recorded at least ten times. The genes are TRBV5-6 and TRBJ2-2; D gene ambiguous. CDR1 SGHDT and CDR2 YYEEEE come from the germline V gene. CDR3 length: 17 residues. V lost 4 bases and J lost 0, with 16 bases in between. CDR3 coding DNA: TGTGCCAGCAGCGCGCCCCCGCACAGTCCGAACACCGGGGAGCTGTTTTTT. Residues: CASSAPPHSPNTGELFF.

This clonotype was counted at least ten times. This chain links TRBV20-1 with TRBJ2-7; D might be TRBD2 (6 bases). V lost 2 bases and J 4 bases, leaving 12 bases between the germline ends. This CDR3 has 13 residues. Germline-derived CDR1 and CDR2 are DFQATT and SNEGSKA (reference sequence). CDR3: CSARSSGGYEQYF. CDR3 nucleotide sequence: TGCAGTGCTAGAAGCTCCGGGGGATACGAGCAGTACTTC.

This clonotype has only a few counts. The chain carries TRBV30 and TRBJ2-7; D is undetermined. Trimming shortened V by 1 base and J by 8 bases, and 9 bases separated the two germline ends. Germline V CDR1 and CDR2: GTSNPN, SVGIG (reference sequence). The CDR3 sequence is 11 residues long. The chain's CDR3 is CAWSAPAQQYF. CDR3 bases: TGTGCCTGGAGTGCCCCCGCCCAGCAGTACTTC.

The rearrangement uses TRBV6-1 and TRBJ2-1, with D possibly TRBD1 on 6 matching bases. Germline lookup yields CDR1 MNHNS and CDR2 SASEGT. Trimming shortened V by 7 bases and J by 9 bases, and 16 bases separated the two germline ends. CDR3 length: 13 residues. CDR3 in amino acids: CASTEAGVGEQFF. The CDR3, as DNA: TGTGCCAGCACGGAGGCAGGGGTTGGTGAGCAGTTCTTC.

This clonotype was seen many times. The gene calls are TRBV6-1 and TRBJ2-6; D remains unclear. Trimming stripped 4 bases from V and 0 bases from J, with 4 bases between. The CDR3 covers 14 residues. CDR1 is MNHNS and CDR2 is SASEGT in the germline V gene. CDR3 in DNA: TGTGCCAGCAGTGCCGGCTCTGGGGCCAACGTCCTGACTTTC. Translating it yields CASSAGSGANVLTF.

V gene TRBV5-4 combines with J gene TRBJ1-1; tentative D call: TRBD1 (5 bases). Germline V gives CDR1 SGHNT, CDR2 YYREEE (reference sequence). The CDR3 has 12 amino acids. V was shortened by 9 bases and J by 0 bases, with 9 bases between the two germline ends. The CDR3 DNA reads as TGTGCCACCAGGGCCATGAACACTGAAGCTTTCTTT. Residues: CATRAMNTEAFF.

This clonotype was counted between two and nine times. This chain uses TRBV29-1 with TRBJ2-7; maybe TRBD1 (7 bases). Germline V gene sequence: CDR1 SQVTM, CDR2 ANQGSEA. V lost 4 bases and J lost 5, with 15 bases in between. This CDR3 comprises 13 residues. The CDR3 nucleotides read TGCAGCGTTGTGCAACAGGGGAGGAACGAGCAGTACTTC. Its protein product is CSVVQQGRNEQYF.